This TCR beta chain was identified during a study of early T cells in non-severe SARS-CoV-2 infection. This clonotype occurred many times. TCRdb re-derived calls from the 5' RACE reads in MiXCR, one entry per CDR3 protein. The sample has around 94,000 distinct CDR3 sequences, around 13% seen once. Germline V CDR1 and CDR2: DFQATT, SNEGSKA (reference sequence). Trimming left V 3 bases short and J 0 bases short, with 9 bases between. The CDR3 has 14 amino acids. This clonotype was obtained from an adult who was a healthcare worker with PCR-confirmed SARS-CoV-2 infection or an uninfected control (not recorded which). The gene calls are TRBV20-1 and TRBJ2-1; D unclear. Material: whole blood. As DNA, the CDR3 is TGCAGTGCTAGGACTTGGAGCTCCTACAATGAGCAGTTCTTC. As protein: CSARTWSSYNEQFF.